This T cell receptor beta chain was sequenced for a study of radiation and T cells in renal cell carcinoma. The CDR3 sequence is 15 residues long. Sequenced by immunoSEQ multiplex PCR; TCRdb stores in-frame clones only, minus some. The data contain over 60,000 clones, around 78% of them singletons. Documented time point: blood 4 weeks post-SBRT, at nephrectomy. Treatment noted: 15 Gy SBRT to primary tumor, nephrectomy 4 weeks later. Nephrectomy followed 15 Gy stereotactic body radiation by 4 weeks. Clear cell pathology was present in this patient's renal cell carcinoma. Findings of the study overall: Top tumor clonotypes rose in blood 2 weeks post-radiation, then contracted. Without pretreatment biopsies, baseline tumor clonotype presence was undetermined.

A remark on this clone: The antigen remains undetermined.

The chain couples TRBV21-1 to TRBJ1-2. TRBV21-1 constitutes a pseudogene. The sample here was blood, taken from a patient whose treatment included radiotherapy and nephrectomy. The receptor's source is a woman aged 55-70 years with renal cell carcinoma. DNA for the CDR3: TGTGCCAGCAGCAAAAAGGGCGCTTTTAACTATGGCTACACCTTC. Its protein product is CASSKKGAFNYGYTF.